This TCR beta chain was sequenced during a study of shared clonotypes between healthy human individuals. Study results and limitations: Unshared clonotypes carried lower generation probabilities than those common to all four donors. Sampling covered nothing but blood. Tissue TCR repertoires likely differ from those found in blood.

This CDR3 has 16 residues. Trimming stripped 2 bases from V and 3 bases from J, with 14 bases between. Germline V gene lookup returns CDR1 PRHDT and CDR2 FYEKMQ (reference sequence). This clone was counted once. The antigen is not known. Libraries were prepared by immunoSEQ multiplex PCR; TCRdb keeps only in-frame clonotypes and omits some of them. Of under 600,000 clones listed, around 95% are singletons. The V gene is TRBV13, the J gene TRBJ1-3; no reliable D call. The source of this sequence is a woman younger than 45 in good health. The sample consisted of naive CD4+ T cells sorted from blood. Subset: CD45RA+ positively selected. The CDR3 DNA reads as TGTGCCAGCAGCTTAAACATCGGTGAAGGTGGAAACACCATATATTTT. Protein: CASSLNIGEGGNTIYF.